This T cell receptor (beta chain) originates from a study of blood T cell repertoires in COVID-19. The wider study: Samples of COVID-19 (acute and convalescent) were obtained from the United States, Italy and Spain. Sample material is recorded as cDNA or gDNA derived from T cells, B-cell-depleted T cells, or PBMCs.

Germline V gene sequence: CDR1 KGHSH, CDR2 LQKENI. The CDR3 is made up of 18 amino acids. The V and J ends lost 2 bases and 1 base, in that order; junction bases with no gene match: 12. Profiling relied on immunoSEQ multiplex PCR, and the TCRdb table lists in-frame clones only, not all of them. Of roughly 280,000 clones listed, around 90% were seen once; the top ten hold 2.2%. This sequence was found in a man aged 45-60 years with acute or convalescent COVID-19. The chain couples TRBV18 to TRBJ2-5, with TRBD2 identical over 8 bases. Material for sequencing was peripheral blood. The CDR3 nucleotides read TGTGCCAGCTCACCAATCTTTCTCTGGCGGGGGGCCCAAGAGACCCAGTACTTC. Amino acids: CASSPIFLWRGAQETQYF.